The 8 T cell receptor beta chains presented below share a single source sample, sequenced in a study of T cells in Graves' hyperthyroidism and ophthalmopathy. It was RNA transcripts that yielded the amplified TCR beta CDR3 regions. TCR CDR3 underwent first-round RT-PCR with the HTBI primer set. TCRdb ran MiXCR on the multiplex PCR reads and lists one entry per CDR3 protein. Here the sample spans around 350,000 distinct CDR3 sequences, under 15% being singletons. The sample taken for sequencing was blood. The source of these receptors is a woman under 30 with Graves' hyperthyroidism.

With regard to this clonotype: This may be a read error: a much more frequent sequence differs by one nucleotide. A read error is likely, as this CDR3 ends without the conserved phenylalanine or tryptophan. This chain connects TRBV14 to TRBJ2-5; 10 bases line up with TRBD1. Losses at the gene ends were 5 bases for V and 5 bases for J; bases not matched to a gene: 8. Germline V lookup: CDR1 SGHDN, CDR2 FVKESK. The CDR3 consists of 15 residues. Here the CDR3 reads CASSSDRGLPETQYL. DNA of the CDR3: TGTGCCAGCAGCTCCGACAGGGGGCTACCGGAGACCCAGTACCTC.

The J gene is TRBJ1-2, the V gene TRBV7-9, with D hard to call. Deletions cut 0 bases from V and 1 base from J, with 12 bases between. The CDR3 is made up of 16 amino acids. Germline CDR1 reads SEHNR; CDR2 reads FQNEAQ (reference sequence). In nucleotides, the CDR3 is TGTGCCAGCAGCTTAGCGCTGACAAGAGATAACTATGGCTACACCTTC. It codes for CASSLALTRDNYGYTF.

Concerning this clonotype: The CDR3 does not end in the conserved phenylalanine or tryptophan, so this is likely a read error. V is TRBV2 and J is TRBJ1-1; D remains unclear. V was shortened by 6 bases and J by 8 bases, with 19 bases between the two germline ends. Germline V gives CDR1 SNHLY, CDR2 FYNNEI. The length of the CDR3 is 14 residues. In DNA, the CDR3 is TGTGCCAGCAGGATGGACGGCTCCCCCACCGAAGCTTTCCTT. Protein sequence: CASRMDGSPTEAFL.

There are a few counts of this clonotype. In DNA, the CDR3 is TGCGCCAGCAGCTCGGGGGACAGGTCTCAGCCCCAGCATTTT. Translation gives CASSSGDRSQPQHF. This chain joins TRBV4-1 and TRBJ1-5, with 8 bases that match TRBD1. V was clipped by 5 bases and J by 6 bases; unmatched bases: 6. CDR1 and CDR2 from the germline V gene are MGHRA and YSYEKL. CDR3 length: 14 residues.

This clonotype was detected many times. The rearrangement uses TRBV27 and TRBJ1-5, with 11 bases aligning to TRBD1. The CDR3 loop spans 16 amino acids. V shed 5 bases, J shed 7 bases, and the junction held 10 bases outside the gene matches. The V gene's germline CDR1 is MNHEY and CDR2 SMNVEV (reference sequence). The CDR3 DNA follows: TGTGCCAGCAGTCCCTACGGACAGGGGGCCAAACAGCCCCAGCATTTT. The encoded protein is CASSPYGQGAKQPQHF.

There are many counts of this clonotype. This sequence joins TRBV24-1 and TRBJ2-3, with 8 bases aligning to TRBD1. CDR3 length: 15 residues. Germline V gene lookup returns CDR1 KGHDR and CDR2 SFDVKD. V gave up 9 bases and J gave up 5 bases; unmatched junction bases: 12. The CDR3 DNA sequence: TGTGCCACCGCCGATGCAGGGGGCATCGGAGATACGCAGTATTTT. As protein: CATADAGGIGDTQYF.

CDR3 region: CASSPRTGVYEQYF. The CDR3 region has the DNA TGTGCCAGCAGCCCCCGGACAGGGGTATACGAGCAGTACTTC. This chain uses TRBV7-9 with TRBJ2-7, with TRBD1 identical over 9 bases. Germline lookup yields CDR1 SEHNR and CDR2 FQNEAQ (reference sequence). After removal of 5 bases from V and 4 bases from J, the junction contained 6 bases not matched to a gene. The length of the CDR3 is 14 residues.

The V call is TRBV12-3 or TRBV12-4, the J call TRBJ2-5; D is unclear. This CDR3 is 13 amino acids long. The V gene lost 7 bases and the J gene lost 1 base, with 10 bases spanning the gap. Here the CDR3 DNA reads TGTGCCAGCACCCGGACGACCCAAGAGACCCAGTACTTC. Translation: CASTRTTQETQYF.